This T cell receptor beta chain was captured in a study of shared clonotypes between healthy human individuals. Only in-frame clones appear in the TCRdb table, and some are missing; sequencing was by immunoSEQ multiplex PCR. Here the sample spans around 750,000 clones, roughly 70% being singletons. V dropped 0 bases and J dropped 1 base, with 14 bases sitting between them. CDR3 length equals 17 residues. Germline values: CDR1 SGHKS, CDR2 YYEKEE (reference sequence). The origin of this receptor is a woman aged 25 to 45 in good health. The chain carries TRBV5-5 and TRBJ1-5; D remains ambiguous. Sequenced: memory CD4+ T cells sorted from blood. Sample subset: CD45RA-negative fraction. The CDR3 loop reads CASSLERRSSSNQPQHF. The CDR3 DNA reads TGTGCCAGCAGCTTGGAAAGACGGTCTTCCAGCAATCAGCCCCAGCATTTT.